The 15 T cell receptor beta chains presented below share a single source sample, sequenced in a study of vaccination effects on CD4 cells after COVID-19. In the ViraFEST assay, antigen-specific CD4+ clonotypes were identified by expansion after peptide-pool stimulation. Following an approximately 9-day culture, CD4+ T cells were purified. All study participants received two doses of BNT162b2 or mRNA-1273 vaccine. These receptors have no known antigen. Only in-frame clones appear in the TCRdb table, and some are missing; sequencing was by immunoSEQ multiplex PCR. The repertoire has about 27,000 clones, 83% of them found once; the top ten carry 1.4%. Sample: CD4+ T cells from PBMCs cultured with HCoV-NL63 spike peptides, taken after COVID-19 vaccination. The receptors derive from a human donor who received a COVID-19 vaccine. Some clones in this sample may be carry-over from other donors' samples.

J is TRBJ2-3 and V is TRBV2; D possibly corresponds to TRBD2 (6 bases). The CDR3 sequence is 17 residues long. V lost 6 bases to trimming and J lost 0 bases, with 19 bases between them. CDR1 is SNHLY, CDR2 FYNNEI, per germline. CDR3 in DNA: TGTGCCAGCAGGGCAAGGGCGGCTAGCGAGAGCACAGATACGCAGTATTTT. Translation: CASRARAASESTDTQYF.

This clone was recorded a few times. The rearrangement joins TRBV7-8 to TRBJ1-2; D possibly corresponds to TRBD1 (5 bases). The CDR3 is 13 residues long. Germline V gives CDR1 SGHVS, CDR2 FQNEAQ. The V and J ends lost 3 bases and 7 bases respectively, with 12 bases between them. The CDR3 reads CASSLGGLGGYTF. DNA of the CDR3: TGTGCCAGCAGCTTGGGGGGATTGGGTGGCTACACCTTC. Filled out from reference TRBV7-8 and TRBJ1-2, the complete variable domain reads GAGVSQSPRYKVAKRGQDVALRCDPISGHVSLFWYQQALGQGPEFLTYFQNEAQLDKSGLPSDRFFAERPEGSVSTLKIQRTQQEDSAVYLCASSLGGLGGYTFGSGTRLTVV.

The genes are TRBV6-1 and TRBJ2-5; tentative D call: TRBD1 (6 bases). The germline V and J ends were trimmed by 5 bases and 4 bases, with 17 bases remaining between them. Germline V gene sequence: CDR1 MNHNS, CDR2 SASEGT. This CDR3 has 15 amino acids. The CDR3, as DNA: TGTGCCAGCAGTAGGGACACCCCTGGTAGAGAGACCCAGTACTTC. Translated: CASSRDTPGRETQYF.

In DNA form, the CDR3 reads TGTGCCAGCAGCTTAGAGGGGGGGGCTTTCGCGAACACCGGGGAGCTGTTTTTT. Translated, it gives CASSLEGGAFANTGELFF. The chain links TRBV11-2 to TRBJ2-2, with D perhaps TRBD2 (7 bases). The CDR3 sequence is 18 residues long. CDR1 and CDR2 (germline): SGHAT, FQNNGV. The V end lost 0 bases, the J end lost 0 bases, and 14 bases lay between the germline ends.

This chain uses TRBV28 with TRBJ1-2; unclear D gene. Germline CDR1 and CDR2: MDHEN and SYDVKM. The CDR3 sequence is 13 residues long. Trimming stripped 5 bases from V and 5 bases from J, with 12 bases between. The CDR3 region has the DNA TGTGCCAGCAGTCCTGGACGTCGGTATGGCTACACCTTC. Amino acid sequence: CASSPGRRYGYTF.

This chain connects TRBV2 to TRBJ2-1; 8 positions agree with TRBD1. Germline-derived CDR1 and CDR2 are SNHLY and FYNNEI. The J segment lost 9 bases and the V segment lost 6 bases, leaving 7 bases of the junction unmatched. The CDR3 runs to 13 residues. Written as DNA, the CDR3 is TGTGCCAGCAGAGAGGACAGGGTGAGTGAGCAGTTCTTC. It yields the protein CASREDRVSEQFF.

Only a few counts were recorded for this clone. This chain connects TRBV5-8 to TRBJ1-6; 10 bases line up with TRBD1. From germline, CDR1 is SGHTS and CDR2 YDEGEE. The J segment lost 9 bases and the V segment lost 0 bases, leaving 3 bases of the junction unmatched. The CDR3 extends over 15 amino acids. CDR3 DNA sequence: TGTGCCAGCAGCTTGGACCGGACAGGGGGTTCACCCCTCCACTTT. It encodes CASSLDRTGGSPLHF.

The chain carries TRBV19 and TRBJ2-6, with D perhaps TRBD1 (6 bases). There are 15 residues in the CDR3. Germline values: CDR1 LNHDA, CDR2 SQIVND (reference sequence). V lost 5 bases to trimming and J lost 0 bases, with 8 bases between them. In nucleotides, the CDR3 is TGTGCCAGTAGTCGACAGGTCTCTGGGGCCAACGTCCTGACTTTC. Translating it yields CASSRQVSGANVLTF.

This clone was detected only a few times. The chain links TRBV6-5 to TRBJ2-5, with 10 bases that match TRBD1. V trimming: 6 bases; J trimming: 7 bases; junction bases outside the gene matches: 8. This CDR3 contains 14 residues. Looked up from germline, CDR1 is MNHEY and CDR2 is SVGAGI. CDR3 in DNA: TGTGCCAGCAGCCGGGACAGGGGTCTGGGGACCCAGTACTTC. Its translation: CASSRDRGLGTQYF.

Here the CDR3 reads CASSRTSGYTGELFF. CDR3 nucleotides: TGTGCCAGCAGCCGGACTAGCGGTTACACCGGGGAGCTGTTTTTT. This sequence joins TRBV7-3 and TRBJ2-2; 10 bases map to TRBD2. The CDR3 has 15 amino acids. CDR1 and CDR2 (germline): SGHTA, FQGTGA. Trimming removed 5 bases from V and 3 bases from J; junction bases left unmatched: 3.

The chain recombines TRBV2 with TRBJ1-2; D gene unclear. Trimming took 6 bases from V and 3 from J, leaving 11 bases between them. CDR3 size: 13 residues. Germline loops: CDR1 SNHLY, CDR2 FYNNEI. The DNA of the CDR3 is TGTGCCAGCAGCACAGAGATATACTATGGCTACACCTTC. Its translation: CASSTEIYYGYTF.

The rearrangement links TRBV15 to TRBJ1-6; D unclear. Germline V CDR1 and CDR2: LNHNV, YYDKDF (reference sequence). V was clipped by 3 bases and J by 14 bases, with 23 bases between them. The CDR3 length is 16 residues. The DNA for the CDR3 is TGTGCCACCAGCAGGGGTTCCGGACTGACCCGTTCGGCCCTCCACTTT. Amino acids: CATSRGSGLTRSALHF.

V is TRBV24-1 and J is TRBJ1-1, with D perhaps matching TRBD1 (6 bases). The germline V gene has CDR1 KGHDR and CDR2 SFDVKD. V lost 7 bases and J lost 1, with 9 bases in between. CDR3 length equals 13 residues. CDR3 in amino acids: CATRDSWNTEAFF. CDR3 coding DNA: TGTGCCACCAGGGACAGTTGGAACACTGAAGCTTTCTTT.

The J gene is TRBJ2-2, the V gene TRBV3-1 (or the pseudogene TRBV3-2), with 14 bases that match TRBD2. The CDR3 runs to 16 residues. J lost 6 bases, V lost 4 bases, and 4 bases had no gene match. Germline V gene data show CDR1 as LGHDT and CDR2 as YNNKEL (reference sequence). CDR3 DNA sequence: TGTGCCAGCAGCCCGACTAGCGGGGGGGCGTCCGGGGAGCTGTTTTTT. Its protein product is CASSPTSGGASGELFF.

The chain's CDR3 is CAIRTRGGSEDTQYF. The CDR3 DNA follows: TGTGCCATCAGGACCCGGGGGGGCTCAGAAGATACGCAGTATTTT. The V and J genes are TRBV10-3 and TRBJ2-3; 8 bases map to TRBD2. V was clipped by 6 bases and J by 5 bases; unmatched bases: 10. The CDR3 has 15 amino acids. Germline V gene sequence: CDR1 ENHRY, CDR2 SYGVKD.